The entry below describes one T cell receptor beta chain. Genomic DNA came from about 95 million PBMCs in unsorted samples. Profiling relied on immunoSEQ multiplex PCR, and the TCRdb table lists in-frame clones only, not all of them. The sample contains around 500,000 clones, around 80% of which appear only once. The sample originates from a study of shared clonotypes between healthy human individuals. The CDR3 runs 16 residues. Germline V gene sequence: CDR1 MNHEY, CDR2 SMNVEV (reference sequence). Deletions cut 0 bases from V and 6 bases from J, with 17 bases between. V usage is TRBV27 and J usage is TRBJ1-2, with a weak D call TRBD1 (6 bases). Input material: PBMCs. This sequence was found in a woman aged 35 to 49 in good health. Some clones in this sample may be carry-over from other donors' samples. The CDR3 DNA reads as TGTGCCAGCAGTTTATCGATGGGCGGGGGCCCTGATGGCTACACCTTC. Translating it yields CASSLSMGGGPDGYTF.